Here is one T cell receptor (beta chain) with its context. Sequencing was performed with immunoSEQ multiplex PCR; in TCRdb, only in-frame clones are kept and a portion is missing. The sample includes 40,000 to 45,000 clones, 91% of them seen just once. V was cut by 4 bases and J by 3 bases, with 10 bases left in between. The CDR3 runs 14 residues. Germline assignment: CDR1 MGHRA and CDR2 YSYEKL. This sample is drawn from a study of OX40 agonist ivuxolimab in advanced cancers. The chain has TRBV4-1 and TRBJ1-5, with D unclear. Sequenced material: CD4+ or CD8+ T cells sorted from blood, taken in a trial of the OX40 agonist ivuxolimab. This receptor was taken from an adult with an advanced solid tumor such as melanoma, head and neck, liver or kidney cancer. CDR3 nucleotides: TGCGCCAGCAGCCTCCGCCTCAACAATCAGCCCCAGCATTTT. This encodes CASSLRLNNQPQHF.